Listed below are T cell receptor beta chains from one sample, sequenced in a study of cytomegalovirus exposure and HLA in healthy donors. Libraries were prepared by immunoSEQ multiplex PCR; TCRdb keeps only in-frame clonotypes and omits some of them. This table holds approximately 170,000 clones, roughly 85% found once. Sequencing was carried out using PBMCs. Every receptor here comes from a boy younger than 10 in good health and CMV-seronegative. Each CDR3 is given with its conserved first and last residue. Each record gives: CDR3 protein, CDR3 DNA, J gene, V gene, D gene, clone size. A D gene is named only where the DNA matches it firmly. Size is omitted from some rows. Given values are once, few, many or a class for expanded clones.

CDR3: CANSLLVVGPGANVLTF; DNA: TGTGCCAACAGTTTATTAGTAGTGGGGCCTGGGGCCAACGTCCTGACTTTC; J: TRBJ2-6; V: TRBV28; D: -; size: -
CDR3: CASSELLTNSPLHF; DNA: TGCGCCAGCAGTGAGCTACTGACAAATTCACCCCTCCACTTT; J: TRBJ1-6; V: TRBV10-1; D: -; size: -
CDR3: CASSLSGAGANVLTF; DNA: TGTGCCAGCAGTTTATCAGGGGCTGGGGCCAACGTCCTGACTTTC; J: TRBJ2-6; V: TRBV6-5; D: -; size: -
CDR3: CASSLDGQGGSRQPQHF; DNA: TGTGCCAGCAGCTTAGATGGGCAGGGCGGCTCCCGGCAGCCCCAGCATTTT; J: TRBJ1-5; V: TRBV11-2; D: -; size: few
CDR3: CASSLNSGNTIYF; DNA: TGTGCCAGCAGCCTAAACTCTGGAAACACCATATATTTT; J: TRBJ1-3; V: TRBV14; D: -; size: -
CDR3: CASSPTGRDYGYTF; DNA: TGTGCCAGCAGCCCCACAGGGCGGGACTATGGCTACACCTTC; J: TRBJ1-2; V: TRBV7-9; D: -; size: once
CDR3: CASSGESYNEQFF; DNA: TGCGCCAGCAGTGGGGAGTCCTACAATGAGCAGTTCTTC; J: TRBJ2-1; V: TRBV10-1; D: -; size: once
CDR3: CASSLAVPRGAFF; DNA: TGTGCCAGCAGCTTGGCGGTCCCTCGGGGGGCTTTCTTT; J: TRBJ1-1; V: TRBV13; D: -; size: -
CDR3: CASSFRLAGTYNEQFF; DNA: TGTGCCAGCAGCTTCCGACTAGCGGGTACATACAATGAGCAGTTCTTC; J: TRBJ2-1; V: TRBV11-2; D: TRBD2; size: -
CDR3: CASSQERADTQYF; DNA: TGTGCCAGCAGCCAAGAGCGCGCAGATACGCAGTATTTT; J: TRBJ2-3; V: TRBV14; D: -; size: -
CDR3: CASSPTTDRGSQETQYF; DNA: TGTGCCAGCAGCCCAACGACTGACCGGGGATCGCAAGAGACCCAGTACTTC; J: TRBJ2-5; V: TRBV11-2; D: -; size: -
CDR3: CASSPKMQVAWDTQYF; DNA: TGTGCCAGCAGTCCTAAGATGCAGGTGGCGTGGGATACGCAGTATTTT; J: TRBJ2-3; V: TRBV27; D: -; size: once
CDR3: CASSKTPQKGYTF; DNA: TGTGCCAGCAGTAAGACTCCCCAAAAGGGCTACACCTTC; J: TRBJ1-2; V: TRBV6-5; D: -; size: few
CDR3: CASSPRLAGGQNEQFF; DNA: TGTGCCAGCAGCCCCCGACTAGCGGGAGGTCAAAATGAGCAGTTCTTC; J: TRBJ2-1; V: TRBV7-9; D: TRBD2; size: -
CDR3: CASSPGQGSYEQYF; DNA: TGTGCCAGCAGTCCCGGACAGGGCTCCTACGAGCAGTACTTC; J: TRBJ2-7; V: TRBV28; D: TRBD1; size: -
CDR3: CAGRQGVGVYGYTF; DNA: TGTGCCGGCCGACAGGGAGTAGGGGTATATGGCTACACCTTC; J: TRBJ1-2; V: TRBV6-1; D: TRBD1; size: -
CDR3: CASSFSGTEVGTF; DNA: TGTGCCAGCAGTTTTTCCGGGACAGAGGTTGGCACCTTC; J: TRBJ1-2; V: TRBV28; D: TRBD1; size: once
CDR3: CASSATDTQYF; DNA: TGTGCCAGCAGCGCTACAGATACGCAGTATTTT; J: TRBJ2-3; V: TRBV9; D: -; size: -
CDR3: CASSPKAGGANVLTF; DNA: TGTGCCAGCTCACCGAAAGCCGGTGGGGCCAACGTCCTGACTTTC; J: TRBJ2-6; V: TRBV18; D: -; size: few
CDR3: CASSGQGYSYGYTF; DNA: TGTGCCAGCAGTGGACAGGGCTACTCCTATGGCTACACCTTC; J: TRBJ1-2; V: TRBV2; D: TRBD1; size: -
CDR3: CASSRSGGGQPQHF; DNA: TGTGCCAGCAGCAGATCAGGGGGCGGGCAGCCCCAGCATTTT; J: TRBJ1-5; V: TRBV5-5; D: TRBD1; size: -
CDR3: CASSLASDGLAGRAFF; DNA: TGTGCCAGCAGCTTAGCCTCGGACGGGTTAGCGGGGCGAGCTTTCTTT; J: TRBJ1-1; V: TRBV11-2; D: -; size: -
CDR3: CASSLGRGGNQPQHF; DNA: TGTGCCAGCAGTTTGGGACGGGGGGGCAATCAGCCCCAGCATTTT; J: TRBJ1-5; V: TRBV27; D: -; size: few
CDR3: CASSARGRNTEAFF; DNA: TGTGCCAGCAGTGCGAGGGGGAGAAATACTGAAGCTTTCTTT; J: TRBJ1-1; V: TRBV6-1; D: -; size: few
CDR3: CASSSPWTAYEQYF; DNA: TGTGCCAGCAGTTCACCGTGGACAGCCTACGAGCAGTACTTC; J: TRBJ2-7; V: TRBV6-5; D: -; size: -